This record looks at one T cell receptor beta chain sequence and its context. Its antigen is still unknown. The data were produced by immunoSEQ multiplex PCR, yet TCRdb's version contains in-frame clones alone and is incomplete. The sample records around 300,000 clones, around 88% being singletons. This specimen belongs to a study of Ad26.COV2.S vaccination and SARS-CoV-2 variants. Study conclusions and caveats: Placebo recipients and vaccine recipients were similar in non-spike TCR breadth.

Described treatment: 15 to 20 received Ad26.COV2.S at low or high dose, single or two shots; about 5 received placebo; per-sample allocation not given. At day 63 after the first vaccine or placebo injection, samples were drawn. Trimming stripped 8 bases from V and 11 bases from J, with 6 bases between. The germline gives CDR1 SEHNR, CDR2 FQNEAQ (reference sequence). This CDR3 has 8 residues. Sequenced material: peripheral blood, taken in a trial of Ad26.COV2.S vaccine versus placebo. This receptor was identified in a person between 18 and 60 years old who received the Ad26.COV2.S COVID-19 vaccine or a placebo. This sequence joins TRBV7-9 and TRBJ1-1; no reliable D call. The chain's CDR3 is CASETAFF. Written as DNA, the CDR3 is TGTGCCAGCGAGACCGCTTTCTTT. The variable domain in full, completed from reference TRBV7-9 and TRBJ1-1, reads DTGVSQNPRHKITKRGQNVTFRCDPISEHNRLYWYRQTLGQGPEFLTYFQNEAQLEKSRLLSDRFSAERPKGSFSTLEIQRTEQGDSAMYLCASETAFFGQGTRLTVV.